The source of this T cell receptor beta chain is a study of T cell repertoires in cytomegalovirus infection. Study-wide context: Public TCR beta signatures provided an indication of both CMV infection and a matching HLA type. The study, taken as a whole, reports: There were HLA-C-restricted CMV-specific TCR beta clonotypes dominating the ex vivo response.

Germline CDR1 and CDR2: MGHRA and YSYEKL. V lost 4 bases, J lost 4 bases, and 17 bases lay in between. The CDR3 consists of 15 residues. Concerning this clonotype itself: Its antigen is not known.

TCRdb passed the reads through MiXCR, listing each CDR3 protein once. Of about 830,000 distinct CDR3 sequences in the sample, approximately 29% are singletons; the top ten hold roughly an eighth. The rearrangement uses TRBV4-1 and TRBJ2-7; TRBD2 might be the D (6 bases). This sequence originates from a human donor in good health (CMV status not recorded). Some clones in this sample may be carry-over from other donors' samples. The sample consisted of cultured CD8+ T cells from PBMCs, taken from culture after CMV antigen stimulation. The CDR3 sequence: CASSPVPGERYEQYF. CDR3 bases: TGCGCCAGCAGCCCTGTGCCGGGGGAAAGGTACGAGCAGTACTTC.